A single TCR beta chain is shown here with its context. Its antigen is as yet unknown. It was with 60 Vbeta and 13 Jbeta primers that the PCR ran. Profiling relied on immunoSEQ multiplex PCR, and the TCRdb table lists in-frame clones only, not all of them. The sample has 140,000 to 150,000 clones, around 80% seen once; the top ten hold over 2.5%. This specimen comes from a study of cytomegalovirus exposure and HLA in healthy donors. Germline values: CDR1 MNHEY, CDR2 SMNVEV (reference sequence). The CDR3 totals 16 residues. J gave up 1 base and V 3 bases, and 6 bases lay outside the gene matches. Whole-study findings and limits: Indistinguishability led to the exclusion of some V segments, TRBV6-2 and TRBV6-3 included. Later examination showed HLA-associated TCR beta chains had greater clonal expansion than equally common others. A link between a missense DCLRE1C variant and TCR beta V- and J-gene trimming emerged from a later analysis. Later on, an analysis tied around 17,000 TCR beta sequences to HLA alleles at 0.05 false discovery rate.

The chain recombines TRBV27 with TRBJ2-5; 9 bases align to TRBD2. The clonotype comes from a female donor in good health and CMV-seronegative. Sequencing input: PBMCs. CDR3 sequence (DNA): TGTGCCAGCAGTTTGGGACTAGCAAGGGGCCAAGAGACCCAGTACTTC. Its protein is CASSLGLARGQETQYF.